These 20 T cell receptor beta chains originate from one sample sequenced in a study of graft-versus-host responses after intestinal transplantation. Which antigens these TCRs recognize remains unknown. Profiling relied on immunoSEQ multiplex PCR, and the TCRdb table lists in-frame clones only, not all of them. The profile covers around 93,000 clones, with about 90% appearing a single time and 5.5% to 7% taken by the ten largest. The sequences come from unstimulated CD8+ T cells sorted from spleen or lymph node cells, collected before intestinal transplant. The receptors were sampled from a human donor who received an intestinal transplant.

This chain uses TRBV9 with TRBJ2-1; a possible D gene is TRBD2 (5 bases). The CDR3 has 18 residues. In germline, CDR1 is SGDLS, CDR2 YYNGEE. The germline V and J ends were trimmed by 0 bases and 1 base, with 17 bases remaining between them. CDR3 sequence reads: CASSVEAGLLSSYNEQFF. The CDR3 nucleotides are TGTGCCAGCAGCGTAGAGGCGGGTCTCTTAAGTTCCTACAATGAGCAGTTCTTC.

This clone was observed once. The V call is TRBV9, the J call TRBJ2-7; TRBD1 agrees at 8 bases. This CDR3 spans 15 amino acids. Trimming removed 0 bases from V and 5 bases from J; junction bases left unmatched: 7. CDR1 is SGDLS, CDR2 YYNGEE, per germline. The CDR3, as DNA: TGTGCCAGCAGCGTAGGACAGGGGAAGTTCAACGAGCAGTACTTC. Translated, it gives CASSVGQGKFNEQYF.

The V call is TRBV6-1, the J call TRBJ2-7; D remains ambiguous. The V and J ends lost 6 bases and 3 bases respectively, with 12 bases between them. The germline V gene encodes CDR1 MNHNS and CDR2 SASEGT. CDR3 length: 13 amino acids. Here the CDR3 reads CASRPRWLYEQYF. The CDR3 coding sequence is TGTGCCAGCAGACCCCGGTGGCTCTACGAGCAGTACTTC.

This CDR3 reads CASSSFSVVSTDTQYF. DNA for the CDR3: TGTGCCAGTAGTTCTTTCTCCGTGGTAAGCACAGATACGCAGTATTTT. V is TRBV19 and J is TRBJ2-3; no clear D. Germline V CDR1 and CDR2: LNHDA, SQIVND (reference sequence). There are 16 residues in the CDR3. Trimming left V 5 bases short and J 0 bases short, with 15 bases between.

This clone was detected only once. The rearrangement joins TRBV4-1 to TRBJ2-7; perhaps TRBD2 as D (6 bases). Germline loops: CDR1 MGHRA, CDR2 YSYEKL. This CDR3 spans 14 amino acids. Trimming stripped 2 bases from V and 1 base from J, with 9 bases between. The CDR3 sequence: CASSQRGLSYEQYF. The CDR3 nucleotides read TGCGCCAGCAGCCAAAGGGGACTGTCCTACGAGCAGTACTTC.

The chain carries TRBV4-1 and TRBJ1-3; the D is unclear. With 4 bases removed from V and 1 base from J, the gap between germline ends came to 29 bases. Germline-derived CDR1 and CDR2 are MGHRA and YSYEKL. The CDR3 length is 21 residues. The CDR3 reads CASSPLLGRQPLSISGNTIYF. In nucleotides, the CDR3 is TGCGCCAGCAGCCCTCTTCTAGGGCGGCAACCCCTTTCAATATCTGGAAACACCATATATTTT.

This rearrangement joins TRBV4-1 to TRBJ1-1, with a weak D call TRBD1 (5 bases). V was pared by 0 bases and J by 1 base, with 12 bases between. This CDR3 has 16 amino acids. The germline V gene has CDR1 MGHRA and CDR2 YSYEKL. This chain's CDR3 is CASSQDLGTANTEAFF. CDR3 sequence (DNA): TGCGCCAGCAGCCAAGATCTGGGGACGGCGAACACTGAAGCTTTCTTT.

The CDR3 DNA follows: TGTGCCAGCAGCTCCCATGGACTAGCGGGTAAGGGGAATGAGCAGTTCTTC. Translated, it gives CASSSHGLAGKGNEQFF. This chain uses TRBV7-4 with TRBJ2-1; 11 bases are shared with TRBD2. V lost 4 bases and J lost 7; bases outside the gene matches: 12. The V gene's germline CDR1 is SGHVT and CDR2 SQSDAQ. The CDR3 loop spans 17 amino acids.

The chain carries TRBV27 and TRBJ2-1; no clear D. The CDR3 extends over 14 amino acids. V lost 7 bases and J 0 bases, leaving 10 bases between the germline ends. Germline CDR1 reads MNHEY; CDR2 reads SMNVEV (reference sequence). The CDR3 loop reads CASKVGSSYNEQFF. The CDR3 bases are TGTGCCAGCAAAGTCGGAAGCTCCTACAATGAGCAGTTCTTC.

The J gene is TRBJ2-7, the V gene TRBV9, with TRBD1 matching 7 bases. From germline, CDR1 is SGDLS and CDR2 YYNGEE. This CDR3 is 14 amino acids long. J gave up 1 base and V 3 bases, and 4 bases lay outside the gene matches. CDR3 sequence: CASSEGTVSYEQYF. The CDR3 DNA sequence: TGTGCCAGCAGCGAAGGGACAGTTTCCTACGAGCAGTACTTC.

The gene calls are TRBV13 and TRBJ2-3; D is unclear. The germline CDR1 and CDR2 sequences are PRHDT and FYEKMQ (reference sequence). With 5 bases removed from V and 1 base from J, the gap between germline ends came to 4 bases. This CDR3 comprises 12 residues. CDR3 region: CASSLRTDTQYF. The CDR3 DNA is TGTGCCAGCAGCCTCCGCACAGATACGCAGTATTTT.

The CDR3 here is CSADRMWSEAFF. The CDR3 bases are TGCAGCGCCGACCGGATGTGGTCCGAAGCTTTCTTT. The chain has TRBV29-1 and TRBJ1-1, with D uncertain. The germline V gene encodes CDR1 SQVTM and CDR2 ANQGSEA. The CDR3 spans 12 residues. Trimming cost V 7 bases and J 8 bases, with 17 bases left between them.

The chain links TRBV11-2 to TRBJ1-6; the match to TRBD1 covers 10 bases. The CDR3 is 15 amino acids. The V gene end was trimmed by 5 bases and the J gene end by 10 bases; junction bases not matched to a gene: 8. Germline assignment: CDR1 SGHAT and CDR2 FQNNGV. CDR3 sequence reads: CASSHGTGDESPLHF. The CDR3 bases are TGTGCCAGCAGCCATGGGACAGGGGATGAGTCACCCCTCCACTTT.

This rearrangement joins TRBV6-5 to TRBJ2-1; D unclear. The ends were cut back, 1 base at V and 7 bases at J, with 8 bases in the middle. Germline V lookup: CDR1 MNHEY, CDR2 SVGAGI. The length of the CDR3 is 13 residues. The CDR3 DNA reads TGTGCCAGCAGTTACTGGGCTCCGAATGAGCAGTTCTTC. Encoded protein: CASSYWAPNEQFF.

This clone was observed once. The rearrangement uses TRBV7-7 and TRBJ2-1; 7 positions match TRBD2. Germline V gene data show CDR1 as SSHAT and CDR2 as FNYEAQ (reference sequence). The CDR3 spans 15 residues. V was pared by 8 bases and J by 2 bases, with 9 bases of the junction left unmatched. The CDR3 region has the DNA TGTGCCAGCTCCCCAGAGCGGGGAGCCTACAATGAGCAGTTCTTC. Protein sequence: CASSPERGAYNEQFF.

This sequence joins TRBV7-9 and TRBJ2-1; D uncertain. V was shortened by 5 bases and J by 5 bases, with 10 bases between the two germline ends. CDR3 length: 13 amino acids. The germline CDR1 and CDR2 sequences are SEHNR and FQNEAQ (reference sequence). In DNA form, the CDR3 reads TGTGCCAGCAGCCCAGCGCCCAACAATGAGCAGTTCTTC. It encodes CASSPAPNNEQFF. The complete variable domain, with remaining parts taken from reference TRBV7-9 and TRBJ2-1, reads DTGVSQNPRHKITKRGQNVTFRCDPISEHNRLYWYRQTLGQGPEFLTYFQNEAQLEKSRLLSDRFSAERPKGSFSTLEIQRTEQGDSAMYLCASSPAPNNEQFFGPGTRLTVL.

This rearrangement joins TRBV9 to TRBJ2-2; the D gene is possibly TRBD1 (6 bases). Germline V CDR1 and CDR2: SGDLS, YYNGEE. The V end lost 0 bases, the J end lost 3 bases, and 12 bases lay between the germline ends. The CDR3 consists of 16 residues. CDR3 protein: CASSVGQGYDTGELFF. DNA for the CDR3: TGTGCCAGCAGCGTAGGGCAGGGGTATGACACCGGGGAGCTGTTTTTT.

The chain has TRBV20-1 and TRBJ2-1; D might be TRBD1 (5 bases). Trimming removed 7 bases at V and 8 bases at J, with 12 bases between. Germline lookup yields CDR1 DFQATT and CDR2 SNEGSKA (reference sequence). This CDR3 comprises 11 residues. CDR3 loop: CSVKRGYEQFF. In nucleotides, the CDR3 is TGCAGTGTTAAAAGGGGCTATGAGCAGTTCTTC.

J is TRBJ2-1 and V is TRBV30; D is unclear. V was shortened by 0 bases and J by 8 bases, with 8 bases between the two germline ends. CDR3 size: 12 residues. Per germline, CDR1 GTSNPN and CDR2 SVGIG (reference sequence). CDR3 DNA sequence: TGTGCCTGGAGTGTACTGGCGGATGAGCAGTTCTTC. This encodes CAWSVLADEQFF.

V is TRBV7-3 and J is TRBJ2-3; D is perhaps TRBD2 (5 bases). The CDR3 runs to 15 residues. V lost 1 base, J lost 4 bases, and 12 bases lay in between. Looked up from germline, CDR1 is SGHTA and CDR2 is FQGTGA. The CDR3 loop reads CASSLIGDYADTQYF. The DNA of the CDR3 is TGTGCCAGCAGCTTAATAGGTGACTACGCAGATACGCAGTATTTT.